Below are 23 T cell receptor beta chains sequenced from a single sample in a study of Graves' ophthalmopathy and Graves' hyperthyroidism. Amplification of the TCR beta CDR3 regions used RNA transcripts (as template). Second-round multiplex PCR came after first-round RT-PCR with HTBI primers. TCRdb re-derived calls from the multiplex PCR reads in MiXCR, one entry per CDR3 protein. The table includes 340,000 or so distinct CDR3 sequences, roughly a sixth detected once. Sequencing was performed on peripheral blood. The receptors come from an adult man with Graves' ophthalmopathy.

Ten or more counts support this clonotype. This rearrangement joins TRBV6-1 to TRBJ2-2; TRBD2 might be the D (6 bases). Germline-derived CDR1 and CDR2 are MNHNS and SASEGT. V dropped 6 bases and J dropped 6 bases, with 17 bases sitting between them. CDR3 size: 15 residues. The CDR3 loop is CASSAQRVASGELFF. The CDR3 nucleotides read TGTGCCAGCAGCGCCCAGCGGGTTGCCTCCGGGGAGCTGTTTTTT.

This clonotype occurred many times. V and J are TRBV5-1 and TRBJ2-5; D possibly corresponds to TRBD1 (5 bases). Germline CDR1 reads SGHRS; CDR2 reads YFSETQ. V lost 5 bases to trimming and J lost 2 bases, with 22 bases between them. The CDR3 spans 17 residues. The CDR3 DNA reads TGCGCCAGCAGGAAAGACCTCGTTGGACACCCACAAGAGACCCAGTACTTC. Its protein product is CASRKDLVGHPQETQYF.

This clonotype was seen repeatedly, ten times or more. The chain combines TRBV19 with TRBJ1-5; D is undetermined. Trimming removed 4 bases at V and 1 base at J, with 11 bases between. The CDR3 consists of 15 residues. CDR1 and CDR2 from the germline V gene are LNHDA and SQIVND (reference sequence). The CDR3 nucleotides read TGTGCCAGTAGTACTACGATGGGGAGCAATCAGCCCCAGCATTTT. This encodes CASSTTMGSNQPQHF.

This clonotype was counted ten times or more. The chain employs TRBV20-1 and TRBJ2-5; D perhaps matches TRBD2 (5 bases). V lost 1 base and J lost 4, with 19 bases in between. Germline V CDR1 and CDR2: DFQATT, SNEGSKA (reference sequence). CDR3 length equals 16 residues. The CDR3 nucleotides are TGCAGTGCTAGAGTCCCCGTGTTTGGGAGTCGAGAGACCCAGTACTTC. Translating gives CSARVPVFGSRETQYF.

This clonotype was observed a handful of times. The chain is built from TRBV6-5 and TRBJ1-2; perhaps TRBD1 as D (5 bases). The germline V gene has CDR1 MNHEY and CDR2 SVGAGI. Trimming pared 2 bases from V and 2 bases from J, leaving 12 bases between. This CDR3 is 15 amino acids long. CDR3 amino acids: CASSYDPGRNYGYTF. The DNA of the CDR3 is TGTGCCAGCAGTTACGATCCAGGGAGGAACTATGGCTACACCTTC.

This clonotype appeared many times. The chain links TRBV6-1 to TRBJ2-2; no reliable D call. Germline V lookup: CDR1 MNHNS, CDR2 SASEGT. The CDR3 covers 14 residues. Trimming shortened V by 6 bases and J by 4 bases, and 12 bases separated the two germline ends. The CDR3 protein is CASSRSTTTGELFF. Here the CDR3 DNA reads TGTGCCAGCAGCCGGTCTACTACCACCGGGGAGCTGTTTTTT.

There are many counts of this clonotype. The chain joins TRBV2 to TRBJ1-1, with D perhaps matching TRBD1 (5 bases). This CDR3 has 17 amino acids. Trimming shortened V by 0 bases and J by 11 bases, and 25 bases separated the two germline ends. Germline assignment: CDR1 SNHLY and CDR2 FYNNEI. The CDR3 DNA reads TGTGCCAGCAGTGAAGCTGTCGACAGCATTAACCGGGGTCGGGCTTTCTTT. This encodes CASSEAVDSINRGRAFF.

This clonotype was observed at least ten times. The CDR3 is CASHWGDTEAFF. CDR3 coding DNA: TGTGCCAGCCACTGGGGGGACACTGAAGCTTTCTTT. The chain employs TRBV7-9 and TRBJ1-1, with TRBD1 as a possible D gene (5 bases). V lost 8 bases and J lost 3, with 10 bases in between. Germline V gives CDR1 SEHNR, CDR2 FQNEAQ (reference sequence). This CDR3 is built from 12 residues.

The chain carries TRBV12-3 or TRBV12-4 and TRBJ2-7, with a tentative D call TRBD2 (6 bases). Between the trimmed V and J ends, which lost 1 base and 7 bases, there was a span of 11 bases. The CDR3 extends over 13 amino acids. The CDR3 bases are TGTGCCAGCAGTTTAGAACGGGACTTTGAGCAGTACTTC. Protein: CASSLERDFEQYF.

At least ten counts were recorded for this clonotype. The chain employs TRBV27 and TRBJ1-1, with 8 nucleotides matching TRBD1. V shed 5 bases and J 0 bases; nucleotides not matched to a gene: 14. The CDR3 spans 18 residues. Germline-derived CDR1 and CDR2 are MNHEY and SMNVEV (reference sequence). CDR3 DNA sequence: TGTGCCAGCAGTCAGAGGACAGGGACCTACGCATTGAACACTGAAGCTTTCTTT. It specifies CASSQRTGTYALNTEAFF.

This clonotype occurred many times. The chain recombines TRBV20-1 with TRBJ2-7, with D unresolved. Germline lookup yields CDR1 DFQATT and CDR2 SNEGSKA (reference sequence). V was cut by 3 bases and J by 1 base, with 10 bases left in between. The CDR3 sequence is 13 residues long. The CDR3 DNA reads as TGCAGTGCTAGTTCGGAACAGTCCTACGAGCAGTACTTC. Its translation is CSASSEQSYEQYF.

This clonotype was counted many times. CDR3: CASRRGVNTGELFF. The DNA of the CDR3 is TGTGCCAGCAGGCGGGGGGTTAACACCGGGGAGCTGTTTTTT. The chain recombines TRBV7-3 with TRBJ2-2; TRBD2 aligns across 8 bases. V trimming: 6 bases; J trimming: 2 bases; junction bases outside the gene matches: 2. The CDR3 runs 14 residues. CDR1 and CDR2 (germline): SGHTA, FQGTGA.

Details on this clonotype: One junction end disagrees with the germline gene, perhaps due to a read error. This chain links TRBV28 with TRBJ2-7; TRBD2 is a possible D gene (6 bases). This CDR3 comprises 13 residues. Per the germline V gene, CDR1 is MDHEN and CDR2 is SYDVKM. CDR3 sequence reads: CASSVAASYGQYF. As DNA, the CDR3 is TGTGCCAGCAGTGTAGCGGCGAGCTACGGGCAGTACTTC. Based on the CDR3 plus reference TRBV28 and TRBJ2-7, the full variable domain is DVKVTQSSRYLVKRTGEKVFLECVQDMDHENMFWYRQDPGLGLRLIYFSYDVKMKEKGDIPEGYSVSREKKERFSLILESASTNQTSMYLCASSVAASYGQYFGPGTRLTVT.

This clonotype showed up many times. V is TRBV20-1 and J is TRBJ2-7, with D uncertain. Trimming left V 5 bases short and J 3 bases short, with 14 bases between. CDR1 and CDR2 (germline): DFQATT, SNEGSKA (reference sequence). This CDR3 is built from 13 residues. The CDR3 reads CSAPLEVGYEQYF. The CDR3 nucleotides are TGCAGTGCTCCCTTAGAAGTCGGCTACGAGCAGTACTTC.

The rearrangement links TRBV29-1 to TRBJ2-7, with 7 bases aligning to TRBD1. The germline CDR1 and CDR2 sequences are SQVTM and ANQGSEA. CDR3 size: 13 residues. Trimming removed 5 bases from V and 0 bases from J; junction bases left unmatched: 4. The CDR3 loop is CSVRQGISYEQYF. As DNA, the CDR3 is TGCAGCGTTCGACAGGGTATCTCCTACGAGCAGTACTTC.

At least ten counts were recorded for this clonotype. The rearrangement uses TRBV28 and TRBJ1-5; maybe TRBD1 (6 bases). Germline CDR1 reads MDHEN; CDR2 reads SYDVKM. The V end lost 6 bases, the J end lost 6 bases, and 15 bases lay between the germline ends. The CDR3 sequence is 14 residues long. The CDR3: CASRSTGRGQPQHF. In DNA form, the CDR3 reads TGTGCCAGCAGGTCCACAGGGCGGGGTCAGCCCCAGCATTTT.

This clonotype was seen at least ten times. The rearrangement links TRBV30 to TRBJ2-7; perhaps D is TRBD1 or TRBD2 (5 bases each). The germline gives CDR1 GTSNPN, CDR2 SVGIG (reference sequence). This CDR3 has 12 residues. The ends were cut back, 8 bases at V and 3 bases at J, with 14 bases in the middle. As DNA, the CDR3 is TGTGCCCGTACCGGGACGGACTACGAGCAGTACTTC. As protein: CARTGTDYEQYF.

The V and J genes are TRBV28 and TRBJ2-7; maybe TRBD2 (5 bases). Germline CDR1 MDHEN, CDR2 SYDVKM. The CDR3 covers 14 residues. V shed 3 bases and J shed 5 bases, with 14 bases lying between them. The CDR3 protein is CASSFLPGSDEQYF. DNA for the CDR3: TGTGCCAGCAGTTTCCTTCCGGGAAGCGACGAGCAGTACTTC.

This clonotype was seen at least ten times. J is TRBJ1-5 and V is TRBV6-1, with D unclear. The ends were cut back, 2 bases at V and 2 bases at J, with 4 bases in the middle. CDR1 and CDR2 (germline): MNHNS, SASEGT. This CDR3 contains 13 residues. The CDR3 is CASSETGNQPQHF. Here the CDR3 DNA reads TGTGCCAGCAGTGAAACGGGCAATCAGCCCCAGCATTTT.

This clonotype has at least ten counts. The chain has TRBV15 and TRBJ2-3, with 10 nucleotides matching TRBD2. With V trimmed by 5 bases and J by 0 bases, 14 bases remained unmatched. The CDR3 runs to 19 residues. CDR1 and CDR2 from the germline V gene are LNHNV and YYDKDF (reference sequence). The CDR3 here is CATSGRAGGDIFSTDTQYF. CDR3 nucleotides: TGTGCCACCAGCGGGCGAGCGGGGGGGGATATATTTAGCACAGATACGCAGTATTTT.

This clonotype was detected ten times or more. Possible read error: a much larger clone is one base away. CDR3 in DNA: TGTGCCAGCAGTGGAAACGCAGGGTGGGGGACCCAGTACTTC. Translating gives CASSGNAGWGTQYF. The V call is TRBV6-1, the J call TRBJ2-5, with D maybe TRBD1 (5 bases). Germline assignment: CDR1 MNHNS and CDR2 SASEGT. Between the trimmed V and J ends, which lost 4 bases and 7 bases, there was a span of 16 bases. The CDR3 totals 14 residues.

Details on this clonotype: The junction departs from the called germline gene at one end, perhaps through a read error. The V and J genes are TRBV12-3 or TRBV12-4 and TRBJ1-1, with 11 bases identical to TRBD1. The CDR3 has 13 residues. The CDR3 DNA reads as TGTGCCAGCACCTGGACAGGGGGCGACCAAGCTTGCTTT. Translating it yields CASTWTGGDQACF.

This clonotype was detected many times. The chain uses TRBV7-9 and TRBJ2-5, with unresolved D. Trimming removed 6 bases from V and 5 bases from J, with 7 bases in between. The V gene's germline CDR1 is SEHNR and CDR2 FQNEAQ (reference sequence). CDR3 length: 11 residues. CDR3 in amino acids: CASSPLETQYF. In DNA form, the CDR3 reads TGTGCCAGCAGTCCTCTGGAGACCCAGTACTTC.